What follows are 22 T cell receptor beta chains derived from one specimen sequenced in a study of cytomegalovirus exposure and HLA in healthy donors. The data were produced by immunoSEQ multiplex PCR, yet TCRdb's version contains in-frame clones alone and is incomplete. The top ten clones hold about 15% of a sample with around 56,000 clones, approximately 92% of them seen once. The sequenced sample consisted of PBMCs. Receptor source: a woman aged 18-30 years in good health and CMV-seronegative.

The CDR3, as DNA: TGTGCCAGCAGCGTAGGCTACACAGATACGCAGTATTTT. Its translation is CASSVGYTDTQYF. V and J are TRBV9 and TRBJ2-3; no clear D. The CDR3 runs to 13 residues. Trimming took 0 bases from V and 2 from J, leaving 4 bases between them. Germline V CDR1 and CDR2: SGDLS, YYNGEE.

The V and J genes are TRBV5-4 and TRBJ1-2; 8 bases line up with TRBD1. The CDR3 is 14 residues long. Trimming removed 4 bases from V and 5 bases from J; junction bases left unmatched: 7. Germline V gene sequence: CDR1 SGHNT, CDR2 YYREEE (reference sequence). The CDR3: CASSRTGPVYGYTF. The CDR3 region has the DNA TGTGCCAGCAGCCGGACAGGGCCGGTATATGGCTACACCTTC.

A single count supports this clone. The J gene is TRBJ2-2, the V gene TRBV15; D is unclear. The germline gives CDR1 LNHNV, CDR2 YYDKDF (reference sequence). Trimming removed 0 bases from V and 1 base from J, with 3 bases in between. CDR3 length: 14 residues. CDR3 DNA sequence: TGTGCCACCAGCAGAGACAGGAACACCGGGGAGCTGTTTTTT. Amino acid sequence: CATSRDRNTGELFF.

V gene TRBV7-2 combines with J gene TRBJ2-7, with TRBD2 matching over 7 bases. This CDR3 contains 16 residues. Germline trimming cut 5 bases from V and 0 bases from J; bases unmatched to any gene: 10. Germline assignment: CDR1 SGHTA and CDR2 FQGNSA. CDR3 sequence: CASSLQAGLSSYEQYF. In DNA form, the CDR3 reads TGTGCCAGCAGCCTGCAAGCGGGACTGAGCTCCTACGAGCAGTACTTC.

This chain joins TRBV15 and TRBJ1-4; a possible D gene is TRBD1 (5 bases). Deletions cut 2 bases from V and 5 bases from J, with 12 bases between. This CDR3 spans 15 amino acids. The germline V gene has CDR1 LNHNV and CDR2 YYDKDF (reference sequence). Here the CDR3 reads CATSRRGRSNEKLFF. The CDR3 region has the DNA TGTGCCACCAGCAGAAGGGGCAGGTCAAATGAAAAACTGTTTTTT.

V usage is TRBV27 and J usage is TRBJ1-2; no clear D. Trimming cost V 5 bases and J 6 bases, with 22 bases left between them. CDR3 length: 16 amino acids. Germline CDR1 reads MNHEY; CDR2 reads SMNVEV (reference sequence). The CDR3 DNA reads TGTGCCAGCAGTCTTACTCCCCGGGGAGTTATGGATGGCTACACCTTC. Protein product: CASSLTPRGVMDGYTF.

The J gene is TRBJ1-2, the V gene TRBV5-5; 8 nucleotides agree with TRBD1. The trim removed 0 bases at V and 2 bases at J, leaving 3 bases unmatched. The CDR3 spans 15 residues. CDR1 and CDR2 from the germline V gene are SGHKS and YYEKEE (reference sequence). CDR3 region: CASSLAWTGNYGYTF. CDR3 nucleotide sequence: TGTGCCAGCAGCTTGGCCTGGACAGGGAACTATGGCTACACCTTC.

The gene calls are TRBV6-1 and TRBJ2-6; TRBD1 agrees at 8 bases. Germline assignment: CDR1 MNHNS and CDR2 SASEGT. The CDR3 spans 15 residues. The ends lost 8 bases at V and 0 bases at J; junction bases unmatched: 3. DNA for the CDR3: TGTGCCAGCCGGACAGGGCACTCTGGGGCCAACGTCCTGACTTTC. Its protein is CASRTGHSGANVLTF.

The rearrangement links TRBV2 to TRBJ2-2, with 11 bases fitting TRBD2. Germline lookup yields CDR1 SNHLY and CDR2 FYNNEI. This CDR3 has 19 amino acids. Trimming at V came to 3 bases and at J to 2 bases, leaving 11 bases not matched to a gene. The CDR3 bases are TGTGCCAGCAGTGAGCTGGGACTAGCGGAGAACCTCAACACCGGGGAGCTGTTTTTT. It yields the protein CASSELGLAENLNTGELFF.

This chain joins TRBV15 and TRBJ2-3; a possible D gene is TRBD1 (6 bases). The CDR3 runs to 14 residues. The V gene's germline CDR1 is LNHNV and CDR2 YYDKDF (reference sequence). Trimming stripped 0 bases from V and 5 bases from J, with 9 bases between. The CDR3 coding sequence is TGTGCCACCAGCAGAGATAAGGGGGAAGATACGCAGTATTTT. This gives the protein CATSRDKGEDTQYF.

The chain is built from TRBV9 and TRBJ2-7, with D possibly TRBD2 on 5 matching bases. There are 13 residues in the CDR3. Trimming pared 0 bases from V and 3 bases from J, leaving 7 bases between. CDR1 SGDLS and CDR2 YYNGEE come from the germline V gene. The CDR3 DNA sequence: TGTGCCAGCAGCGTAGATGCGGGCTACGAGCAGTACTTC. Protein product: CASSVDAGYEQYF.

The rearrangement uses TRBV10-1 and TRBJ2-1, with TRBD2 matching over 7 bases. The J segment lost 6 bases and the V segment lost 7 bases, leaving 6 bases of the junction unmatched. The germline V gene encodes CDR1 WNHNN and CDR2 SYGVQD (reference sequence). The CDR3 is 13 residues long. In DNA, the CDR3 is TGCGCCAGCAACCCTGGGAGGGGCAATGAGCAGTTCTTC. This codes for CASNPGRGNEQFF.

The V call is TRBV4-3, the J call TRBJ2-7, with 8 positions matching TRBD2. This CDR3 has 14 amino acids. V gave up 4 bases and J gave up 3 bases; unmatched junction bases: 5. Germline V lookup: CDR1 LGHNA, CDR2 YSLEER. DNA for the CDR3: TGCGCCAGCAGCCCGGGGGGGAGTATCTACGAGCAGTACTTC. It yields the protein CASSPGGSIYEQYF.

The chain combines TRBV7-8 with TRBJ1-4; D is unresolved. Germline V lookup: CDR1 SGHVS, CDR2 FQNEAQ. The CDR3 covers 15 residues. Trimming removed 1 base from V and 5 bases from J, with 11 bases in between. CDR3 sequence reads: CASSLEAGWNEKLFF. The CDR3 nucleotides read TGTGCCAGCAGCTTAGAGGCGGGGTGGAATGAAAAACTGTTTTTT.

V and J are TRBV18 and TRBJ1-1, with D hard to call. This CDR3 is built from 13 residues. Germline V gene sequence: CDR1 KGHSH, CDR2 LQKENI. Trimming stripped 5 bases from V and 1 base from J, with 8 bases between. The CDR3 DNA follows: TGTGCCAGCTCATCTACAGAGAACACTGAAGCTTTCTTT. This translates into CASSSTENTEAFF.

The chain has TRBV28 and TRBJ1-1; 8 bases fit TRBD1. Germline trimming cut 4 bases from V and 0 bases from J; bases unmatched to any gene: 13. CDR3 length: 18 residues. Germline CDR1 is MDHEN and CDR2 is SYDVKM. The CDR3 DNA follows: TGTGCCAGCAGTTGGGGGGTGGGACAGGATGGGATGAACACTGAAGCTTTCTTT. It encodes CASSWGVGQDGMNTEAFF.

V is TRBV6-1 and J is TRBJ1-5; no clear D gene. The CDR3 sequence is 15 residues long. Between the trimmed V and J ends, which lost 1 base and 10 bases, there was a span of 17 bases. Germline V gives CDR1 MNHNS, CDR2 SASEGT. As DNA, the CDR3 is TGTGCCAGCAGTGAAGTGGGCACCCAGTATGGACCCCAGCATTTT. Amino acids: CASSEVGTQYGPQHF.

The chain combines TRBV7-8 with TRBJ1-5, with D possibly being TRBD1 (5 bases). Germline loops: CDR1 SGHVS, CDR2 FQNEAQ. The CDR3 sequence is 16 residues long. Trimming took off 4 bases at V and 0 bases at J, with 13 bases between the two ends. CDR3 in DNA: TGTGCCAGCAGCTCCAGGGAGGGGTCTAGCAATCAGCCCCAGCATTTT. As protein: CASSSREGSSNQPQHF.

The V and J genes are TRBV10-3 and TRBJ1-5, with unresolved D. CDR3 size: 15 residues. CDR1 and CDR2 (germline): ENHRY, SYGVKD. The germline V and J ends were trimmed by 0 bases and 2 bases, with 8 bases remaining between them. CDR3 sequence reads: CAISESGGGNQPQHF. DNA for the CDR3: TGTGCCATCAGTGAGTCAGGAGGAGGCAATCAGCCCCAGCATTTT.

This chain joins TRBV15 and TRBJ2-5; 7 nucleotides match TRBD2. The CDR3 is 14 amino acids. In germline, CDR1 is LNHNV, CDR2 YYDKDF (reference sequence). With V trimmed by 3 bases and J by 4 bases, 5 bases remained unmatched. CDR3 sequence (DNA): TGTGCCACCAGCAGGCGGGGGATGGGAGAGACCCAGTACTTC. This codes for CATSRRGMGETQYF.

The chain employs TRBV7-9 and TRBJ2-3, with 11 nucleotides matching TRBD2. Germline V gives CDR1 SEHNR, CDR2 FQNEAQ (reference sequence). V dropped 4 bases and J dropped 0; count of bases not matched to a gene: 3. CDR3 length: 16 residues. CDR3 amino acids: CASSWGTSGSTDTQYF. The CDR3 DNA is TGTGCCAGCAGCTGGGGGACTAGCGGAAGCACAGATACGCAGTATTTT.

To note about this clone: The germline gene is not matched at one end of the junction; a read error may be the cause. V is TRBV19 and J is TRBJ1-1; 7 nucleotides match TRBD1. Germline CDR1 LNHDA, CDR2 SQIVND (reference sequence). The CDR3 contains 12 residues. The CDR3 loop reads CASSLEQGKAFF. In DNA form, the CDR3 reads TGTGCCAGTAGTTTAGAACAGGGGAAAGCTTTCTTT.